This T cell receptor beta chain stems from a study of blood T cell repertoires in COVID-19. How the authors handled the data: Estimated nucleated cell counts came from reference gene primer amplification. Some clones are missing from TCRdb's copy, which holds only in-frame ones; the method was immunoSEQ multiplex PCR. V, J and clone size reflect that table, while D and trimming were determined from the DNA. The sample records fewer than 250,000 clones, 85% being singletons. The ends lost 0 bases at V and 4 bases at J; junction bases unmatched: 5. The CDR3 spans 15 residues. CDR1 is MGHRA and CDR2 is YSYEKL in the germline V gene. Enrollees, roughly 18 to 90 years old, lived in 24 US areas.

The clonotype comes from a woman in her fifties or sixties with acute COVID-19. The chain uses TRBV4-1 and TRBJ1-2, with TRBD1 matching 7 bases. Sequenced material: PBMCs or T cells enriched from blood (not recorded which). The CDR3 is CASSQEDRVTYGYTF. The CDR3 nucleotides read TGCGCCAGCAGCCAAGAAGACAGGGTAACCTATGGCTACACCTTC.